These T cell receptor beta chains were read from a single sample in a study of T-cell reconstitution after alpha-beta-depleted transplantation in children. TCRdb used MiXCR to reprocess the PCR reads, holding one entry per CDR3 protein. Of 400,000 to 450,000 distinct CDR3 sequences detected, 43% appear once; the ten largest clones hold around a quarter. This sample comprised PBMCs, obtained before TCRalphabeta/CD19-depleted stem cell transplant. These receptors were taken from a girl aged 2-10 years with aplastic anemia, due to receive a stem cell transplant. Both conserved end residues are trimmed from each CDR3.

J: TRBJ2-1
V: TRBV7-2
CDR3: ASERGAGNEQF

J: TRBJ2-3
V: TRBV27
CDR3: ASSLLGQSDTQY

J: TRBJ2-3
V: TRBV25-1
CDR3: ASSESWDGDTQY

J: TRBJ1-1
V: TRBV7-2
CDR3: ASSPGQGAAEAF

J: TRBJ2-3
V: TRBV10-3
CDR3: AIKGTSGLGNTQY

J: TRBJ1-1
V: TRBV27
CDR3: ARQRQGSTEAF

J: TRBJ2-5
V: TRBV11-2
CDR3: ASRHTSVGETQY

J: TRBJ2-1
V: TRBV5-1
CDR3: ASGPGLAYEQF

J: TRBJ2-1
V: TRBV18
CDR3: ASSPAGLAGSNEQF

J: TRBJ2-1
V: TRBV20-1
CDR3: SARGRSGRYNEQF

J: TRBJ1-4
V: TRBV7-9
CDR3: ASSYAGADEKLF

J: TRBJ2-7
V: TRBV20-1
CDR3: SVNRGLSYEQY

J: TRBJ2-2
V: TRBV29-1
CDR3: SAGQGIAGELF

J: TRBJ2-7
V: TRBV20-1
CDR3: SARDPLAGAFEQY

J: TRBJ2-5
V: TRBV7-2
CDR3: ASSREVETQY

J: TRBJ2-4
V: TRBV5-1
CDR3: ASSFGVADIQY

J: TRBJ2-2
V: TRBV3-1
CDR3: ASSQGGTNNGELF

J: TRBJ2-3
V: TRBV20-1
CDR3: SARGSRRRGAPADTQY

J: TRBJ2-1
V: TRBV12-3/TRBV12-4
CDR3: ASRGWGLDEQF

J: TRBJ1-4
V: TRBV7-2
CDR3: ASSLAGQASEKLF

J: TRBJ2-7
V: TRBV7-3
CDR3: ASSLQGQPY

J: TRBJ2-3
V: TRBV6-4
CDR3: ASSDTGIGDTQY

J: TRBJ1-2
V: TRBV30
CDR3: AWSLAGFGYGYT

J: TRBJ1-2
V: TRBV20-1
CDR3: SARSTNHYGYT

J: TRBJ2-1
V: TRBV7-2
CDR3: ASSAGLAGGTEQF

J: TRBJ1-2
V: TRBV23-1
CDR3: ASGNRDNYGYT

J: TRBJ1-1
V: TRBV7-9
CDR3: ASSRTGTNTEAF

J: TRBJ1-1
V: TRBV28
CDR3: ASSSVGTARAAF

J: TRBJ1-4
V: TRBV7-9
CDR3: AGRGEEKLF

J: TRBJ2-7
V: TRBV10-3
CDR3: AIALAGDYEQY